This TCR beta chain was captured by sequencing in a study of cytomegalovirus exposure and HLA in healthy donors. Study results and caveats: Association of a missense DCLRE1C variant with TCR beta V- and J-gene trimming was reported in a later analysis.

On this clone: Its antigen is not known.

PCR amplification relied on 60 Vbeta primers (plus 13 Jbeta primers). Original methodology: A later analysis counted 70 million to 85 million unique TCR beta chains, 9.5 million to 12 million shared. Sequenced by immunoSEQ multiplex PCR; TCRdb stores in-frame clones only, minus some. The V and J calls and clone size are taken from that table; D and trimming were inferred from the DNA. The sample holds fewer than 85,000 clones. Deletions cut 0 bases from V and 1 base from J, with 6 bases between. This CDR3 region has 15 residues. Per germline, CDR1 SEHNR and CDR2 FQNEAQ (reference sequence). The chain combines TRBV7-9 with TRBJ2-2; possibly TRBD1 for D (5 bases). The sample consisted of PBMCs. The clonotype originates from a man aged 25 to 45 in good health and CMV-seronegative. CDR3 nucleotides: TGTGCCAGCAGCTTAGCAAGGGGGAACACCGGGGAGCTGTTTTTT. Amino acid sequence: CASSLARGNTGELFF.